This is a list of T cell receptor beta chains from one sample in a study of cytotoxic CD8 clonotypes in ibrutinib-treated CLL. Some clones are missing from TCRdb's copy, which holds only in-frame ones; the method was immunoSEQ multiplex PCR. The data contain about 160,000 clones, about 84% of them singletons. The sample was PBMCs, taken after 24 months of ibrutinib treatment. These receptor sequences come from a human donor with chronic lymphocytic leukemia. Each CDR3 is given with its conserved first and last residue. A D gene is named only where the DNA matches it firmly. A row's size may be missing; if present it is once, few, many or a size class.

D gene: .; J gene: TRBJ2-3; V gene: TRBV6-6; clone size: .; CDR3 protein: CASSVLGTQYF; CDR3 DNA: TGTGCCAGCAGTGTGCTGGGTACGCAGTATTTT
D gene: TRBD1; J gene: TRBJ2-1; V gene: TRBV27; clone size: few; CDR3 protein: CASKRTGTVDEQFF; CDR3 DNA: TGTGCCAGCAAGCGGACAGGGACAGTGGATGAGCAGTTCTTC
D gene: .; J gene: TRBJ1-5; V gene: TRBV10-1; clone size: .; CDR3 protein: CASSEKGSDSNQPQHF; CDR3 DNA: TGCGCCAGCAGTGAAAAGGGATCGGATAGCAATCAGCCCCAGCATTTT
D gene: .; J gene: TRBJ1-4; V gene: TRBV28; clone size: .; CDR3 protein: CASSSGPEKLFF; CDR3 DNA: TGTGCCAGCAGTTCGGGACCTGAAAAACTGTTTTTT
D gene: .; J gene: TRBJ2-1; V gene: TRBV7-2; clone size: .; CDR3 protein: CASTSMALSYNEQFF; CDR3 DNA: TGTGCCAGCACTTCGATGGCTCTCTCCTACAATGAGCAGTTCTTC
D gene: .; J gene: TRBJ1-1; V gene: TRBV6-5; clone size: .; CDR3 protein: CASSFHTNTEAFF; CDR3 DNA: TGTGCCAGCAGTTTCCACACGAACACTGAAGCTTTCTTT
D gene: .; J gene: TRBJ2-3; V gene: TRBV5-5; clone size: .; CDR3 protein: CASSPTVSTDTQYF; CDR3 DNA: TGTGCCAGCAGCCCGACAGTGAGCACAGATACGCAGTATTTT
D gene: .; J gene: TRBJ1-2; V gene: TRBV5-5; clone size: .; CDR3 protein: CASSFGGIGYTF; CDR3 DNA: TGTGCCAGCAGCTTTGGGGGGATTGGCTACACCTTC
D gene: .; J gene: TRBJ1-2; V gene: TRBV6-6; clone size: .; CDR3 protein: CASSSQDGYTF; CDR3 DNA: TGTGCCAGCAGCAGTCAGGATGGCTACACCTTC
D gene: TRBD1; J gene: TRBJ2-1; V gene: TRBV4-1; clone size: once; CDR3 protein: CASSQPGQGMDNEQFF; CDR3 DNA: TGCGCCAGCAGCCAACCGGGACAGGGGATGGACAATGAGCAGTTCTTC
D gene: .; J gene: TRBJ2-3; V gene: TRBV29-1; clone size: once; CDR3 protein: CSVVPLWGKVTDTQYF; CDR3 DNA: TGCAGCGTTGTCCCCCTGTGGGGGAAGGTGACAGATACGCAGTATTTT
D gene: TRBD1; J gene: TRBJ1-6; V gene: TRBV5-1; clone size: .; CDR3 protein: CASSPGQPSPLHF; CDR3 DNA: TGCGCCAGCAGCCCGGGACAGCCCTCACCCCTCCACTTT
D gene: TRBD1; J gene: TRBJ1-2; V gene: TRBV6-5; clone size: .; CDR3 protein: CASSKAGGTYGYTF; CDR3 DNA: TGTGCCAGCAGTAAGGCAGGGGGAACCTATGGCTACACCTTC
D gene: .; J gene: TRBJ1-1; V gene: TRBV7-2; clone size: .; CDR3 protein: CASSLSYRSMNTEAFF; CDR3 DNA: TGTGCCAGCAGCTTATCGTACAGGAGCATGAACACTGAAGCTTTCTTT
D gene: TRBD2; J gene: TRBJ2-3; V gene: TRBV18; clone size: few; CDR3 protein: CASSRNGLAGTDTQYF; CDR3 DNA: TGTGCCAGCTCACGAAACGGACTAGCGGGCACAGATACGCAGTATTTT
D gene: .; J gene: TRBJ1-2; V gene: TRBV18; clone size: .; CDR3 protein: CASSPQRSETNYGYTF; CDR3 DNA: TGTGCCAGCTCACCACAAAGGTCAGAGACTAACTATGGCTACACCTTC
D gene: .; J gene: TRBJ2-7; V gene: TRBV6-5; clone size: .; CDR3 protein: CASSGPRADTYEQYF; CDR3 DNA: TGTGCCAGCAGTGGCCCTCGGGCGGATACCTACGAGCAGTACTTC
D gene: .; J gene: TRBJ1-1; V gene: TRBV6-5; clone size: .; CDR3 protein: CASSTLRVAFF; CDR3 DNA: TGTGCCAGCAGCACCTTAAGGGTTGCTTTCTTT
D gene: .; J gene: TRBJ2-7; V gene: TRBV7-2; clone size: .; CDR3 protein: CASSPGGYEQYF; CDR3 DNA: TGTGCCAGCAGCCCCGGCGGGTACGAGCAGTACTTC
D gene: .; J gene: TRBJ2-3; V gene: TRBV6-6; clone size: .; CDR3 protein: CASSPRLFRSDTQYF; CDR3 DNA: TGTGCCAGCAGCCCCCGGTTGTTTAGGTCAGATACGCAGTATTTT
D gene: .; J gene: TRBJ1-1; V gene: TRBV2; clone size: .; CDR3 protein: CASIKGTVSTEAFF; CDR3 DNA: TGTGCCAGCATCAAAGGGACGGTGAGCACTGAAGCTTTCTTT
D gene: .; J gene: TRBJ2-1; V gene: TRBV18; clone size: .; CDR3 protein: CASSPRGSYNEQFF; CDR3 DNA: TGTGCCAGCTCACCAAGGGGTTCCTACAATGAGCAGTTCTTC
D gene: .; J gene: TRBJ2-5; V gene: TRBV6-1; clone size: .; CDR3 protein: CASSPGPGPRERYF; CDR3 DNA: TGTGCCAGCAGCCCCGGCCCTGGTCCAAGAGAGAGGTACTTC
D gene: .; J gene: TRBJ2-3; V gene: TRBV15; clone size: .; CDR3 protein: CATSRGGPSLIDTQYF; CDR3 DNA: TGTGCCACCAGCAGAGGGGGACCCTCCCTGATAGATACGCAGTATTTT
D gene: .; J gene: TRBJ2-5; V gene: TRBV5-1; clone size: .; CDR3 protein: CASSLPGKETQYF; CDR3 DNA: TGCGCCAGCAGCTTGCCAGGGAAAGAGACCCAGTACTTC
D gene: TRBD1; J gene: TRBJ2-1; V gene: TRBV11-3; clone size: .; CDR3 protein: CASSLSRTGVYNEQFF; CDR3 DNA: TGTGCCAGCAGCCTCTCCCGGACAGGGGTCTACAATGAGCAGTTCTTC
D gene: .; J gene: TRBJ2-3; V gene: TRBV28; clone size: .; CDR3 protein: CASSRLGYGKRITDTQYF; CDR3 DNA: TGTGCCAGCAGTCGTTTAGGGTATGGGAAGCGGATCACAGATACGCAGTATTTT
D gene: TRBD1; J gene: TRBJ1-2; V gene: TRBV27; clone size: .; CDR3 protein: CASSQDRGRVYGYTF; CDR3 DNA: TGTGCCAGCAGCCAAGACAGGGGGCGAGTCTATGGCTACACCTTC
D gene: .; J gene: TRBJ1-2; V gene: TRBV14; clone size: few; CDR3 protein: CASSQAGISYGYTF; CDR3 DNA: TGTGCCAGCAGCCAAGCAGGCATCAGCTATGGCTACACCTTC
D gene: .; J gene: TRBJ1-5; V gene: TRBV20-1; clone size: few; CDR3 protein: CSARSNQPQHF; CDR3 DNA: TGCAGTGCTAGATCGAATCAGCCCCAGCATTTT
D gene: TRBD1; J gene: TRBJ1-1; V gene: TRBV7-9; clone size: .; CDR3 protein: CASSRTGREAFF; CDR3 DNA: TGTGCCAGCAGCCGGACAGGCCGTGAAGCTTTCTTT
D gene: .; J gene: TRBJ1-2; V gene: TRBV7-3; clone size: .; CDR3 protein: CASSLGGFERGYTF; CDR3 DNA: TGTGCCAGCAGCTTAGGGGGGTTTGAGCGTGGCTACACCTTC
D gene: .; J gene: TRBJ2-7; V gene: TRBV29-1; clone size: .; CDR3 protein: CSVEQGPYEQYF; CDR3 DNA: TGCAGCGTTGAACAGGGGCCCTACGAGCAGTACTTC
D gene: .; J gene: TRBJ2-3; V gene: TRBV9; clone size: .; CDR3 protein: CASSVVGQGIDTQYF; CDR3 DNA: TGTGCCAGCAGCGTAGTGGGACAAGGGATAGATACGCAGTATTTT
D gene: .; J gene: TRBJ2-3; V gene: TRBV11-2; clone size: .; CDR3 protein: CASKGLTDTQYF; CDR3 DNA: TGTGCCAGCAAGGGCCTCACAGATACGCAGTATTTT
D gene: .; J gene: TRBJ2-1; V gene: TRBV2; clone size: .; CDR3 protein: CASYGRDPSYNEQFF; CDR3 DNA: TGTGCCAGTTACGGCCGGGATCCCTCCTACAATGAGCAGTTCTTC
D gene: TRBD2; J gene: TRBJ2-1; V gene: TRBV11-1; clone size: .; CDR3 protein: CASSLEGLAGVFGQFF; CDR3 DNA: TGTGCCAGCAGCTTAGAGGGACTAGCGGGAGTTTTTGGGCAGTTCTTC
D gene: TRBD1; J gene: TRBJ1-4; V gene: TRBV7-9; clone size: .; CDR3 protein: CATPGQGGEKLFF; CDR3 DNA: TGTGCCACCCCGGGACAGGGAGGTGAAAAACTGTTTTTT
D gene: TRBD1; J gene: TRBJ2-7; V gene: TRBV5-8; clone size: .; CDR3 protein: CASSLQGEAYEQYF; CDR3 DNA: TGTGCCAGCAGCTTACAGGGGGAAGCCTACGAGCAGTACTTC
D gene: .; J gene: TRBJ1-6; V gene: TRBV1; clone size: .; CDR3 protein: CTSSQVSGTLYNSPLHF; CDR3 DNA: TGCACCAGCAGCCAAGTATCAGGGACTCTCTATAATTCACCCCTCCACTTT
D gene: .; J gene: TRBJ2-5; V gene: TRBV5-6; clone size: .; CDR3 protein: CASSWDLQETQYF; CDR3 DNA: TGTGCCAGCAGCTGGGACTTACAAGAGACCCAGTACTTC
D gene: .; J gene: TRBJ2-3; V gene: TRBV6-4; clone size: .; CDR3 protein: CASSPRGPSTDTQYF; CDR3 DNA: TGTGCCAGCAGTCCCCGGGGACCCAGCACAGATACGCAGTATTTT
D gene: TRBD1; J gene: TRBJ2-7; V gene: TRBV5-1; clone size: once; CDR3 protein: CASSATGGREEQYF; CDR3 DNA: TGCGCCAGCAGCGCGACAGGGGGCCGTGAGGAGCAGTACTTC
D gene: .; J gene: TRBJ2-3; V gene: TRBV9; clone size: .; CDR3 protein: CASSVGGSGTQYF; CDR3 DNA: TGTGCCAGCAGCGTAGGGGGGAGCGGTACGCAGTATTTT
D gene: .; J gene: TRBJ1-1; V gene: TRBV9; clone size: .; CDR3 protein: CASRPQGSNTEAFF; CDR3 DNA: TGTGCCAGCAGACCCCAGGGTAGTAACACTGAAGCTTTCTTT